The clone carrying this TCR beta chain was counted only a few times. Its antigen is still unknown. One entry per CDR3 protein, called by TCRdb with MiXCR from the 5' RACE reads. This sample yields under 250,000 distinct CDR3 sequences, of which 15% to 17% are seen a single time; more than 2% belongs to the top ten. This entry is derived from a study of T-cell memory formation after mild COVID-19. Study-level background: TCR clusters mostly belonged to single donors. Study-level findings and limits: SARS-CoV-2 specificity was not confirmed for second-wave clones peaking on day 37.

The CDR3 totals 18 residues. Germline CDR1 reads SGDLS; CDR2 reads YYNGEE. V gave up 4 bases and J gave up 7 bases; unmatched junction bases: 16. The chain recombines TRBV9 with TRBJ2-1, with TRBD2 matching 11 bases. The sequence derives from an adult woman who had mild COVID-19 (a few samples of this study predate the infection). Cell type and time point are not known. The sample taken for sequencing was PBMCs or a T cell subset sorted from them (not recorded which). Here the CDR3 DNA reads TGTGCCAGCAGCACCCGGGGTAGCGGGAGGGCCTTAGATAATGAGCAGTTCTTC. It codes for CASSTRGSGRALDNEQFF.